These 22 T cell receptor beta chains were all obtained from the same sample, sequenced in a study of blood T cell repertoires in COVID-19. Assay: immunoSEQ multiplex PCR; the TCRdb copy retains only in-frame clones and omits some. This sample has around 100,000 clones, with more than 75% found just once. Sequencing was carried out using peripheral blood. The receptors were gathered from a man aged 35 to 55 with acute or convalescent COVID-19.

This chain connects TRBV19 to TRBJ1-1; 7 positions agree with TRBD1. V lost 0 bases, J lost 3 bases, and 4 bases stayed unmatched. CDR1 and CDR2 from the germline V gene are LNHDA and SQIVND (reference sequence). The CDR3 sequence is 15 residues long. The CDR3 is CASSIDRQGHTEAFF. CDR3 nucleotides: TGTGCCAGTAGTATAGACAGACAGGGCCACACTGAAGCTTTCTTT. Full variable domain (rest looked up from reference TRBV19 and TRBJ1-1): DGGITQSPKYLFRKEGQNVTLSCEQNLNHDAMYWYRQDPGQGLRLIYYSQIVNDFQKGDIAEGYSVSREKKESFPLTVTSAQKNPTAFYLCASSIDRQGHTEAFFGQGTRLTVV.

The sample holds a few counts of this clone. V is TRBV7-9 and J is TRBJ2-1, with 8 bases lining up with TRBD2. Unmatched junction bases numbered 13, after V lost 4 bases and J lost 8 bases. Germline CDR1 reads SEHNR; CDR2 reads FQNEAQ (reference sequence). The CDR3 spans 16 residues. This CDR3 is CASSSRLPREGDEQFF. In nucleotides, the CDR3 is TGTGCCAGCAGCTCGAGGCTCCCCCGGGAGGGCGATGAGCAGTTCTTC.

Here the CDR3 reads CATTTGGPYNEQFF. For the CDR3, the DNA is TGTGCCACCACAACGGGAGGGCCGTACAATGAGCAGTTCTTC. This rearrangement joins TRBV19 to TRBJ2-1, with TRBD2 matching over 8 bases. V was clipped by 10 bases and J by 4 bases; unmatched bases: 9. Germline values: CDR1 LNHDA, CDR2 SQIVND (reference sequence). The CDR3 extends over 14 amino acids.

In its sample, this clone was seen once. The genes are TRBV15 and TRBJ1-4, with D perhaps TRBD1 (5 bases). In germline, CDR1 is LNHNV, CDR2 YYDKDF (reference sequence). The CDR3 is 17 residues long. The V end was cut by 0 bases, the J end by 8 bases, with 19 bases between. In DNA form, the CDR3 reads TGTGCCACCAGCAGAGATCCCCCGGCAGGGAGGGCCGAAAAACTGTTTTTT. Protein: CATSRDPPAGRAEKLFF. Looking up the rest from reference TRBV15 and TRBJ1-4 gives the full variable domain: DAMVIQNPRYQVTQFGKPVTLSCSQTLNHNVMYWYQQKSSQAPKLLFHYYDKDFNNEADTPDNFQSRRPNTSFCFLDIRSPGLGDTAMYLCATSRDPPAGRAEKLFFGSGTQLSVL.

The chain joins TRBV19 to TRBJ2-7; 11 bases are shared with TRBD2. The germline CDR1 and CDR2 sequences are LNHDA and SQIVND (reference sequence). Trimming removed 2 bases from V and 2 bases from J; junction bases left unmatched: 2. The CDR3 has 15 amino acids. The CDR3 reads CASSIRLAGPYEQYF. DNA for the CDR3: TGTGCCAGTAGTATAAGACTAGCGGGACCCTACGAGCAGTACTTC.

The chain is built from TRBV6-2 or TRBV6-3 and TRBJ1-1; TRBD1 matches 7 bases. With 2 bases clipped from V and 5 bases from J, the junction kept 2 bases outside the gene matches. In germline, CDR1 is MNHEY, CDR2 SVGEGT. The CDR3 length is 13 residues. In DNA form, the CDR3 reads TGTGCCAGCAGTTACGCCAGGGGGACTGAAGCTTTCTTT. Its protein is CASSYARGTEAFF.

The chain carries TRBV4-1 and TRBJ1-5, with 9 bases identical to TRBD1. From germline, CDR1 is MGHRA and CDR2 YSYEKL. CDR3 size: 13 residues. The ends lost 5 bases at V and 6 bases at J; junction bases unmatched: 2. The CDR3 DNA follows: TGCGCCAGCAGCGGGGACAGGGCTCAGCCCCAGCATTTT. This gives the protein CASSGDRAQPQHF.

The rearrangement uses TRBV3-1 (or the pseudogene TRBV3-2) and TRBJ1-5; 7 positions match TRBD1. The ends lost 4 bases at V and 4 bases at J; junction bases unmatched: 4. The CDR3 has 14 amino acids. The V gene's germline CDR1 is LGHDT and CDR2 YNNKEL (reference sequence). This CDR3 reads CASSLTGENQPQHF. CDR3 DNA: TGTGCCAGCAGCCTTACAGGGGAGAATCAGCCCCAGCATTTT.

V usage is TRBV6-6 and J usage is TRBJ1-2, with D unresolved. The CDR3 spans 15 residues. Trimming took off 5 bases at V and 4 bases at J, with 17 bases between the two ends. From germline, CDR1 is MNHNY and CDR2 SVGAGI (reference sequence). This chain's CDR3 is CASSPLASSFYGYTF. The CDR3 region has the DNA TGTGCCAGCAGTCCCCTGGCCAGTTCTTTCTATGGCTACACCTTC.

This sequence joins TRBV18 and TRBJ1-2, with D hard to call. With 3 bases removed from V and 7 bases from J, the gap between germline ends came to 21 bases. Germline CDR1 reads KGHSH; CDR2 reads LQKENI. The CDR3 is 16 amino acids. CDR3 sequence: CASSPESPGRLSGYTF. The CDR3 DNA reads as TGTGCCAGCTCACCTGAGTCTCCGGGTCGTCTTTCTGGCTACACCTTC.

The chain joins TRBV12-3 or TRBV12-4 to TRBJ2-5; D possibly corresponds to TRBD2 (5 bases). Trimming left V 3 bases short and J 3 bases short, with 8 bases between. This CDR3 is built from 13 residues. DNA of the CDR3: TGTGCCAGCAGTTTGAGCGGAGAAGAGACCCAGTACTTC. This sequence encodes CASSLSGEETQYF.

This rearrangement joins TRBV7-9 to TRBJ2-2; D perhaps matches TRBD1 (6 bases). CDR1 SEHNR and CDR2 FQNEAQ come from the germline V gene (reference sequence). The CDR3 loop spans 12 amino acids. CDR3 protein: CVARGGTGELFF. For the CDR3, the DNA is TGTGTCGCCAGGGGTGGCACCGGGGAGCTGTTTTTT.

This clone came up once. V is TRBV14 and J is TRBJ1-6; D is unclear. The CDR3 is 17 residues long. CDR1 and CDR2 from the germline V gene are SGHDN and FVKESK. Trimming left V 2 bases short and J 0 bases short, with 11 bases between. The CDR3 DNA sequence: TGTGCCAGCAGCCAAAGGACGGGGTCCTCCTATAATTCACCCCTCCACTTT. The encoded protein is CASSQRTGSSYNSPLHF.

The chain links TRBV10-3 to TRBJ2-5; 7 nucleotides align to TRBD1. V lost 6 bases to trimming and J lost 5 bases; unmatched junction nucleotides: 12. The CDR3 sequence is 15 residues long. CDR1 is ENHRY, CDR2 SYGVKD, per germline. The CDR3 reads CAIRDNRGIGETQYF. In DNA form, the CDR3 reads TGTGCCATCAGGGACAACAGGGGAATCGGGGAGACCCAGTACTTC.

This rearrangement joins TRBV7-2 to TRBJ2-1; 12 bases match TRBD2. The junction had 2 bases not matched to a gene; V was cut back by 5 bases and J by 3 bases. CDR3 size: 15 residues. CDR1 is SGHTA, CDR2 FQGNSA, per germline. The DNA for the CDR3 is TGTGCCAGCAGCCGGACTAGCGGGATCTACAATGAGCAGTTCTTC. This codes for CASSRTSGIYNEQFF.

This chain uses TRBV7-6 with TRBJ2-1, with 11 positions matching TRBD2. Looked up from germline, CDR1 is SGHVS and CDR2 is FNYEAQ. The ends lost 4 bases at V and 2 bases at J; junction bases unmatched: 1. This CDR3 comprises 15 residues. The CDR3 is CASSSSGGPYNEQFF. The CDR3 DNA reads as TGTGCCAGCAGCTCTAGCGGGGGGCCCTACAATGAGCAGTTCTTC.

The rearrangement links TRBV5-6 to TRBJ1-2, with D perhaps TRBD1 (5 bases). This CDR3 has 13 amino acids. The germline gives CDR1 SGHDT, CDR2 YYEEEE. Trimming shortened V by 2 bases and J by 1 base, and 6 bases separated the two germline ends. The CDR3 DNA is TGTGCCAGCAGCTTTGACAGTAACTATGGCTACACCTTC. As protein: CASSFDSNYGYTF.

The CDR3 DNA sequence: TGTGCCAGCAGCTTACCAGGGGGGCGTAATGAGCAGTTCTTC. Protein product: CASSLPGGRNEQFF. The genes are TRBV7-8 and TRBJ2-1, with a possible D match to TRBD1 (7 bases). The V end lost 2 bases, the J end lost 7 bases, and 12 bases lay between the germline ends. Per germline, CDR1 SGHVS and CDR2 FQNEAQ. There are 14 residues in the CDR3.

The J gene is TRBJ2-2, the V gene TRBV19; the match to TRBD1 covers 7 bases. V gave up 1 base and J gave up 4 bases; unmatched junction bases: 0. The CDR3 is made up of 14 amino acids. The germline V gene has CDR1 LNHDA and CDR2 SQIVND (reference sequence). The CDR3 loop reads CASSIAGGTGELFF. The CDR3 nucleotides read TGTGCCAGTAGTATAGCAGGGGGCACCGGGGAGCTGTTTTTT.

The rearrangement joins TRBV18 to TRBJ2-6, with D possibly matching TRBD2 (5 bases). CDR1 and CDR2 (germline): KGHSH, LQKENI. The CDR3 contains 17 residues. Trimming took off 3 bases at V and 0 bases at J, with 12 bases between the two ends. The CDR3 reads CASSPSTGSSGANVLTF. CDR3 DNA sequence: TGTGCCAGCTCACCTTCGACGGGAAGCTCTGGGGCCAACGTCCTGACTTTC.

This clone was counted a single time. The genes are TRBV12-5 and TRBJ2-7; maybe TRBD2 (6 bases). Germline lookup yields CDR1 LGHNT and CDR2 FRNRAP. The length of the CDR3 is 16 residues. V was clipped by 0 bases and J by 2 bases, with 14 bases between them. The CDR3 region has the DNA TGTGCTAGTGGTTTGGTACTCTCCGGGGAGGCCTACGAGCAGTACTTC. Translated: CASGLVLSGEAYEQYF.

The chain couples TRBV14 to TRBJ2-4, with D possibly matching TRBD1 (5 bases). Germline assignment: CDR1 SGHDN and CDR2 FVKESK. V was clipped by 1 base and J by 0 bases, with 10 bases between them. CDR3 length: 16 residues. This CDR3 is CASSQGQPLAKNIQYF. The DNA for the CDR3 is TGTGCCAGCAGCCAAGGACAGCCGCTAGCCAAAAACATTCAGTACTTC.